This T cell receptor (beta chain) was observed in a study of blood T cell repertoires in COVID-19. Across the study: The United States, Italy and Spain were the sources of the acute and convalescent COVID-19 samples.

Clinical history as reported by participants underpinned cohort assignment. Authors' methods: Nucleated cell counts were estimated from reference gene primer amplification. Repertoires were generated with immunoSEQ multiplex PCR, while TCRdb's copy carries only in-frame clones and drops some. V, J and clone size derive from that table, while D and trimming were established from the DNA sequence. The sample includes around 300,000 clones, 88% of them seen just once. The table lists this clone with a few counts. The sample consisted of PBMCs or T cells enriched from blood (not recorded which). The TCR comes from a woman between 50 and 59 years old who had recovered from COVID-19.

CDR3 loop: CASRAGFRIEQGASYNEQFF. The DNA of the CDR3 is TGTGCCAGCAGGGCGGGTTTTCGTATTGAACAGGGGGCCTCCTACAATGAGCAGTTCTTC. The chain carries TRBV5-5 and TRBJ2-1; 9 bases align to TRBD1. The J segment lost 0 bases and the V segment lost 5 bases, leaving 18 bases of the junction unmatched. Germline CDR1 SGHKS, CDR2 YYEKEE (reference sequence). The CDR3 contains 20 residues.